The table lists the clone carrying this TCR beta chain with a few counts. V lost 4 bases, J lost 6 bases, and 5 bases stayed unmatched. Germline values: CDR1 LGHNA, CDR2 YNFKEQ. The length of the CDR3 is 14 residues. Produced via immunoSEQ multiplex PCR; TCRdb's table is partial and in-frame only. The sample includes approximately 40,000 clones, 75% to 80% of them seen just once. This entry belongs to a study of radiotherapy plus CTLA-4 blockade in lung cancer. Overall study: Objective responses were seen in about a sixth of patients, disease control in around 31%.

The TCR sequence derives from a human donor with non-small cell lung cancer whose response to radiotherapy plus ipilimumab could not be evaluated. The source was peripheral blood, collected from a patient treated with radiotherapy plus ipilimumab. The V call is TRBV4-2, the J call TRBJ2-7, with 11 positions matching TRBD1. The CDR3 bases are TGTGCCAGCAGCCTTACCGGGACAGGGGGCGAGCAGTACTTC. Translation: CASSLTGTGGEQYF.